This TCR beta chain was obtained from a study of identical twins. A universal primer site was incorporated via template switching, and the cDNA contained unique molecular identifiers. TCRdb processed the 5' RACE reads anew with MiXCR; each CDR3 protein has one entry. Here the sample spans approximately 700,000 distinct CDR3 sequences, 15% to 20% being singletons. Trimming pared 0 bases from V and 4 bases from J, leaving 8 bases between. Per the germline V gene, CDR1 is DFQATT and CDR2 is SNEGSKA (reference sequence). This CDR3 is 13 amino acids long. As concerns this clonotype: Its antigen is currently unknown.

General observations from the study: Weaker excess twin sharing was seen among beta out-of-frame sequences.

Another study also made use of these data, one on T cells expressing NK-cell markers. That paper notes: Sorted CD3+CD56+NKG2C+, CD3+CD56+NKG2C- and CD3+CD56-NKG2C+ T cells provided the TCR beta repertoires. Among the eight sequenced donors, seven tested HCMV-seropositive and one tested seronegative.

This receptor was identified in a young woman in good health. The rearrangement joins TRBV20-1 to TRBJ2-3; D not certain. The sample taken for sequencing was PBMCs. Written as DNA, the CDR3 is TGCAGTGCTAGAGATTCCCCAGCAGATACGCAGTATTTT. Amino acid sequence: CSARDSPADTQYF.